This is a list of T cell receptor beta chains from one sample in a study of T-cell reconstitution after alpha-beta-depleted transplantation in children. TCRdb called the PCR reads again in MiXCR, with one record for every CDR3 protein. The sample consists of about 500,000 distinct CDR3 sequences, around a third of them appearing once. The starting material was PBMCs from the stem cell graft donor, obtained from the stem cell graft. These receptor sequences come from a human donor who donated a stem cell graft to a child with aplastic anemia. Both conserved end residues are part of each CDR3. A D gene is named only where the DNA matches it firmly. Only part of the rows carry a size: once, few, many, or a class if the clone is expanded.

d_call	j_call	clone_size	v_call	cdr3_nt	cdr3_aa
-	TRBJ2-1	few	TRBV7-2	TGTGCCAGCAATAGTTTCTCCTACAATGAGCAGTTCTTC	CASNSFSYNEQFF
TRBD1	TRBJ2-1	-	TRBV5-1	TGCGCCAGCAGCTTGGCCGGGACAGGGGAGGCGGTTGAGCAGTTCTTC	CASSLAGTGEAVEQFF
TRBD2	TRBJ2-3	few	TRBV11-2	TGTGCCAGCAGCTTAGAGCCCGGACTAGCGGGAGAGCCTATCACAGATACGCAGTATTTT	CASSLEPGLAGEPITDTQYF
-	TRBJ1-4	-	TRBV19	TGTGCCAGTATGGGGGCCCTCAGGGCTGAAAAACTGTTTTTT	CASMGALRAEKLFF
TRBD1	TRBJ2-7	many	TRBV7-9	TGTGCCAGCAGCTCCAGGGGGTCCTCCTACGAGCAGTACTTC	CASSSRGSSYEQYF
-	TRBJ2-7	-	TRBV5-1	TGCGCCAGCAGCTTGGGGGGTATGGGCTACACCTACGAGCAGTACTTC	CASSLGGMGYTYEQYF
TRBD1	TRBJ1-5	few	TRBV6-2/TRBV6-3	TGTGCCAGCAGTTACTCGGGACAGGAAGTAAGCAATCAGCCCCAGCATTTT	CASSYSGQEVSNQPQHF
TRBD1	TRBJ1-2	-	TRBV20-1	TGCAGTGCCCCCCTGGCAGGGGGGATCGGCTACACCTTC	CSAPLAGGIGYTF
-	TRBJ2-1	-	TRBV24-1	TGTGCCACCAGTGATCGACACCTTCAGGGTAGCCCTTACAATGAGCAGTTCTTC	CATSDRHLQGSPYNEQFF
-	TRBJ2-5	few	TRBV19	TGTGCCAGCGATGGGGGGTACGGCCTGGGGACGACCCAGTACTTC	CASDGGYGLGTTQYF
-	TRBJ2-1	few	TRBV25-1	TGTGCCAGCAGCGCAACCTCCGGGATCAGCTCCTACAATGAGCAGTTCTTC	CASSATSGISSYNEQFF
-	TRBJ1-2	few	TRBV29-1	TGCAGCGTTGCCGGGAACGGCTACACCTTC	CSVAGNGYTF
-	TRBJ2-7	-	TRBV29-1	TGCAGCGTTGAAGATATGGTCCGACCCTACGAGCAGTACTTC	CSVEDMVRPYEQYF
-	TRBJ1-1	-	TRBV12-3/TRBV12-4	TGTGCCAGCAGTCCGAGCCTCCGGGAGAAGAACACTGAAGCTTTCTTT	CASSPSLREKNTEAFF
TRBD1	TRBJ2-2	-	TRBV5-1	TGCGCCAGCAGCTCCCTCGACAGGGACAGCGGGGAGCTGTTTTTT	CASSSLDRDSGELFF
-	TRBJ2-5	-	TRBV28	TGTGCCACCTCGTGGGGTGGGCCAGAGACCCAGTACTTC	CATSWGGPETQYF
-	TRBJ1-2	few	TRBV20-1	TGCAGTGCGGGTTCACCGGGCTATGGCTACACCTTC	CSAGSPGYGYTF
-	TRBJ1-4	few	TRBV2	TGTGCCAGCAGTGATATTGAAGAAAAACTGTTTTTT	CASSDIEEKLFF
-	TRBJ1-1	-	TRBV5-1	TGCGCCAGCGAGAGGGGAGGGCTCTTGAATGATGAAGCTTTCTTT	CASERGGLLNDEAFF
-	TRBJ1-2	-	TRBV9	TGTGCCAGCAGCGTAAACAACTATGGCTACACCTTC	CASSVNNYGYTF
-	TRBJ2-1	few	TRBV7-2	TGTGCCAGCAGCTTGGGGGGCTTCCCCGTGGGAAATGAGCAGTTCTTC	CASSLGGFPVGNEQFF
-	TRBJ1-2	few	TRBV20-1	TGCAGTGCTAGGGGGCCCCGCGGGGATAACTATGGCTACACCTTC	CSARGPRGDNYGYTF
-	TRBJ2-4	-	TRBV12-3/TRBV12-4	TGTGCCAGCAGTCCCAGGGGGGCCTCGGCCAAAAACATTCAGTACTTC	CASSPRGASAKNIQYF
-	TRBJ2-5	few	TRBV28	TGTGCCAGCAGCCCACTGAGGGACAAGAGGGAGACCCAGTACTTC	CASSPLRDKRETQYF
TRBD1	TRBJ1-2	few	TRBV20-1	TGCAGTGCTAGAGACGACAGGGGCCTTTGGGGCTACACCTTC	CSARDDRGLWGYTF
-	TRBJ2-2	-	TRBV7-2	TGTGCCAGCAGCTTATTGGGGAGGCCCGGGGAGCTGTTTTTT	CASSLLGRPGELFF
TRBD1	TRBJ1-4	many	TRBV30	TGTGCCTGGAGTGTACGGGGGACAGGGGGTTTTAATGAAAAACTGTTTTTT	CAWSVRGTGGFNEKLFF